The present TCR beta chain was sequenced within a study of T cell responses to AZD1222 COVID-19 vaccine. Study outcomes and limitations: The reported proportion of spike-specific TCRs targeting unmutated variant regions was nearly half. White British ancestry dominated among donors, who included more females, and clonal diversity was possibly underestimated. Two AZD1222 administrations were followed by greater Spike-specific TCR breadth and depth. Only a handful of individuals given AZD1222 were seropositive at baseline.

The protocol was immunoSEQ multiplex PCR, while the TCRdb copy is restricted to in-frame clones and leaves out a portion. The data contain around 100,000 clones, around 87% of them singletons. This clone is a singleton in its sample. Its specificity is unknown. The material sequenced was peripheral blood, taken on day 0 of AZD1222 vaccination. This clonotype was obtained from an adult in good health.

CDR3 bases: TGTGCCAGCAGCGCCGGGACGACCAAACCGAACACTGAAGCTTTCTTT. Translated, it gives CASSAGTTKPNTEAFF. The chain is built from TRBV9 and TRBJ1-1, with a tentative D call TRBD1 (5 bases). There are 16 residues in the CDR3. The V gene lost 3 bases and the J gene lost 1 base, with 16 bases spanning the gap. Looked up from germline, CDR1 is SGDLS and CDR2 is YYNGEE.